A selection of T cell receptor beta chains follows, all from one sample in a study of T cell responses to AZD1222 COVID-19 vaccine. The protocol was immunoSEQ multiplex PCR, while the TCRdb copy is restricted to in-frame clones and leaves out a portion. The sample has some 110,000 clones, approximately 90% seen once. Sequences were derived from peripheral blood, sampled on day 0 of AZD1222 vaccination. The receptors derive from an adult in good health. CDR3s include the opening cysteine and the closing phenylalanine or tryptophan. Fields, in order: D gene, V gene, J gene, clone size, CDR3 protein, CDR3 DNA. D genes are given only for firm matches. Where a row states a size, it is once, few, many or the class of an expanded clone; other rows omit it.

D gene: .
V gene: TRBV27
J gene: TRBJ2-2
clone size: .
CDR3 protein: CASSAQAIANTGELFF
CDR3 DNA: TGTGCCAGCAGTGCACAGGCCATCGCGAACACCGGGGAGCTGTTTTTT

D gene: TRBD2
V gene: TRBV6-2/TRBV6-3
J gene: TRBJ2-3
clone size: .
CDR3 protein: CASSYLPRGRAGDTQYF
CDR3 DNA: TGTGCCAGCAGTTACCTCCCCAGAGGGAGGGCCGGAGATACGCAGTATTTT

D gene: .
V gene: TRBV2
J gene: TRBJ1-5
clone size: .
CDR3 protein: CASSARDTSGSQPQHF
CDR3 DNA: TGTGCCAGCAGTGCCCGGGACACTTCGGGGAGCCAGCCCCAGCATTTT

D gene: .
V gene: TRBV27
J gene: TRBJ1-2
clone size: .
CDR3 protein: CASSLLGDNYGYTF
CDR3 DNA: TGTGCCAGCAGTTTATTGGGCGATAACTATGGCTACACCTTC

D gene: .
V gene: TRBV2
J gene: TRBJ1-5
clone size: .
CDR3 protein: CASTRATNQPQHF
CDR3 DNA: TGTGCCAGCACTCGGGCCACCAATCAGCCCCAGCATTTT

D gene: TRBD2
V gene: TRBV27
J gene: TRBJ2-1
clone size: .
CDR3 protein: CASRAGGGIVYNEQFF
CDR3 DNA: TGTGCCAGCAGAGCGGGAGGTGGGATAGTCTACAATGAGCAGTTCTTC

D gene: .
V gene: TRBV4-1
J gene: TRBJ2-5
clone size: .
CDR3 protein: CASSHPRLDGWETQYF
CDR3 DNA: TGCGCCAGCAGCCATCCCCGACTAGACGGGTGGGAGACCCAGTACTTC

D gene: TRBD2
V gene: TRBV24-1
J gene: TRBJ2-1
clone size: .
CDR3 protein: CATSEAGAAYNEQFF
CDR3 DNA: TGTGCCACCAGTGAAGCGGGAGCAGCCTACAATGAGCAGTTCTTC

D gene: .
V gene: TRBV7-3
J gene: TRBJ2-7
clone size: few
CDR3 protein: CASSLTPGLEQYF
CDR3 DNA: TGTGCCAGCAGCTTAACACCCGGACTCGAGCAGTACTTC

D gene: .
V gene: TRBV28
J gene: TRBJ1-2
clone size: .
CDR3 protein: CASDRWQGRNGYTF
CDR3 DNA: TGTGCCAGCGATAGGTGGCAGGGAAGGAATGGCTACACCTTC

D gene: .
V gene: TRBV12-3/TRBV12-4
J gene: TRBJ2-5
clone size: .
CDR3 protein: CASRYRDQETQYF
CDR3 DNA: TGTGCCAGCAGGTACAGGGACCAAGAGACCCAGTACTTC

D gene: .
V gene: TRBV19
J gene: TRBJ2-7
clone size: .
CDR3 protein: CASSRQRGWYEQYF
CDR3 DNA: TGTGCCAGTAGTAGGCAGAGGGGTTGGTACGAGCAGTACTTC

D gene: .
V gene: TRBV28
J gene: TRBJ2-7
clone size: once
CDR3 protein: CASLKSLTYEQYF
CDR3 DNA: TGTGCCAGCCTAAAATCACTTACCTACGAGCAGTACTTC